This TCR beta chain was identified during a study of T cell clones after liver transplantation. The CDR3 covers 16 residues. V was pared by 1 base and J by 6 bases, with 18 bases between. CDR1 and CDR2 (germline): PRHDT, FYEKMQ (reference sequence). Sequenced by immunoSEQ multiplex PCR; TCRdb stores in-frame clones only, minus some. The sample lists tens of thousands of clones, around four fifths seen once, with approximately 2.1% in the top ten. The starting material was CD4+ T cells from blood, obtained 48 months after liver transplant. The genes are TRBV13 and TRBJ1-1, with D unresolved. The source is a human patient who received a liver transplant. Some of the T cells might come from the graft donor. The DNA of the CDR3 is TGTGCCAGCAGCTTAGCCTCGACAAGCAGAAGGGCTGAAGCTTTCTTT. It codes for CASSLASTSRRAEAFF.